This T cell receptor (beta chain) is drawn from a study of cytomegalovirus exposure and HLA in healthy donors. Study-wide results and caveats: TCR beta sequences numbering 16,951 were associated with HLA alleles at 0.05 false discovery rate in a later analysis. Within a later analysis, the majority of CMV-associated TCR beta chains appeared HLA-restricted.

Of note for this clone: Its antigen is unknown.

The PCR was carried out with 60 Vbeta primers and 13 Jbeta primers. Assay: immunoSEQ multiplex PCR; the TCRdb copy retains only in-frame clones and omits some. Recorded for this sample: about 150,000 clones. J was trimmed by 4 bases and V by 3 bases; bases with no gene match: 10. This CDR3 is built from 17 residues. Germline assignment: CDR1 MGHRA and CDR2 YSYEKL. The sample consisted of PBMCs. The chain combines TRBV4-1 with TRBJ2-1; 9 bases align to TRBD2. The clonotype originates from a woman aged 50 to 65 in good health and CMV-seronegative. The DNA of the CDR3 is TGCGCCAGCAGCCACCCTTCTAGCGGGGCTCTTTACAATGAGCAGTTCTTC. The encoded protein is CASSHPSSGALYNEQFF.